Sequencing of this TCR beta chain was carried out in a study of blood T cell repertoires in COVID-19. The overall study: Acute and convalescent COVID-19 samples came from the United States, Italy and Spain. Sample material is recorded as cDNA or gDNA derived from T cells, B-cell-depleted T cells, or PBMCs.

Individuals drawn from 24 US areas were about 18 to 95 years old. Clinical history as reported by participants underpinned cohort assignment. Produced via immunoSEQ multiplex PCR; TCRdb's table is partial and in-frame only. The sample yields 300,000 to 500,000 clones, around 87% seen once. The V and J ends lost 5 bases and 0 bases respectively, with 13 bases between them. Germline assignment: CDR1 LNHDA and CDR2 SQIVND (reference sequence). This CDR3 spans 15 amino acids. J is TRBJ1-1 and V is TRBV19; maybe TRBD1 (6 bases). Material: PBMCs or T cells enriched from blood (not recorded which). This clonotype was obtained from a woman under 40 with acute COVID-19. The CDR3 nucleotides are TGTGCCAGTAGTGCCCACAGGGCCGTGAACACTGAAGCTTTCTTT. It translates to CASSAHRAVNTEAFF.